This entry describes one T cell receptor beta chain. This record comes from a study of blood T cell repertoires in COVID-19. Study-level information: Italy, Spain and the United States were the sources of the convalescent and acute COVID-19 samples.

The Seattle patients joined while their infection was active and were tracked longitudinally afterward. Germline values: CDR1 MDHEN, CDR2 SYDVKM. The CDR3 consists of 15 residues. V lost 3 bases and J lost 7, with 16 bases in between. TCRdb keeps only in-frame clones here, not all; method: immunoSEQ multiplex PCR. Of some 300,000 clones in the sample, roughly 90% were seen once. The chain uses TRBV28 and TRBJ1-5; tentatively, D is TRBD1 (6 bases). The specimen was peripheral blood. The sequence was collected from a woman in her twenties or thirties with COVID-19, enrolled during active disease. Here the CDR3 reads CASSFYRQEIQPQHF. The CDR3 DNA is TGTGCCAGCAGTTTCTATAGACAGGAGATACAGCCCCAGCATTTT.